These 13 T cell receptor beta chains came from one sample sequenced in a study of a mutant IDH1 vaccine in newly diagnosed glioma. Assay used: immunoSEQ multiplex PCR; TCRdb lists only in-frame clones, some missing. The sample holds some 71,000 clones, approximately 86% seen once. These receptors' targets are unknown. The sample's time point: week 35, safety follow-up. With topical imiquimod, each dose of the vaccine consisted of 300 ug of mutant IDH1 20-mer peptide. The sequencing used PBMCs, collected from a glioma patient whose treatment included an IDH1 peptide vaccine. The origin of the receptors is a man under 40 with glioma.

V is TRBV19 and J is TRBJ1-6, with a tentative D call TRBD1 (6 bases). The CDR3 is 15 residues long. The V and J ends lost 5 bases and 6 bases respectively, with 14 bases between them. From germline, CDR1 is LNHDA and CDR2 SQIVND (reference sequence). The CDR3 region is CASSEDRDTNSPLHF. In DNA, the CDR3 is TGTGCCAGTAGTGAAGACCGGGACACTAATTCACCCCTCCACTTT.

The chain recombines TRBV29-1 with TRBJ2-5, with D unclear. Germline V gene sequence: CDR1 SQVTM, CDR2 ANQGSEA. Trimming removed 7 bases at V and 5 bases at J, with 14 bases between. CDR3 length equals 12 residues. The CDR3 spells CSGSVGRETQYF. The CDR3 region has the DNA TGCAGCGGATCAGTAGGAAGGGAGACCCAGTACTTC.

The chain couples TRBV18 to TRBJ2-3; TRBD1 matches 7 bases. The CDR3 length is 19 residues. Trimming removed 3 bases from V and 1 base from J; junction bases left unmatched: 16. The germline CDR1 and CDR2 sequences are KGHSH and LQKENI. DNA for the CDR3: TGTGCCAGCTCACCCGTCGGTCCCCAGGGGGTGTCAGGCACAGATACGCAGTATTTT. Protein sequence: CASSPVGPQGVSGTDTQYF.

The chain carries TRBV18 and TRBJ2-5, with no clear D. Germline CDR1 reads KGHSH; CDR2 reads LQKENI. V was trimmed by 7 bases and J by 0 bases, leaving 3 bases between them. The CDR3 runs 11 residues. This CDR3 reads CASWDQETQYF. The CDR3 nucleotides are TGTGCCAGCTGGGACCAAGAGACCCAGTACTTC.

This chain links TRBV10-3 with TRBJ1-1; 7 bases are shared with TRBD1. The CDR3 has 15 residues. Germline CDR1 reads ENHRY; CDR2 reads SYGVKD. V gave up 10 bases and J gave up 0 bases; unmatched junction bases: 11. CDR3 amino acids: CATTPRQGVNTEAFF. The CDR3 nucleotides are TGTGCCACCACCCCCCGACAGGGAGTGAACACTGAAGCTTTCTTT.

In its sample, this clone was seen a few times. This chain connects TRBV30 to TRBJ2-5; D is possibly TRBD1 or TRBD2 (5 bases each). The CDR3 runs 14 residues. Germline CDR1 reads GTSNPN; CDR2 reads SVGIG (reference sequence). Between the trimmed V and J ends, which lost 0 bases and 2 bases, there was a span of 10 bases. The CDR3 region has the DNA TGTGCCTGGAGTGTAGGGACGAATCAAGAGACCCAGTACTTC. Its translation is CAWSVGTNQETQYF.

V and J are TRBV30 and TRBJ2-7; no reliable D call. Germline V lookup: CDR1 GTSNPN, CDR2 SVGIG (reference sequence). With 0 bases removed from V and 2 bases from J, the gap between germline ends came to 14 bases. The CDR3 totals 15 residues. CDR3 residues: CAWSVIGWPTYEQYF. The CDR3 DNA follows: TGTGCCTGGAGTGTAATCGGTTGGCCTACCTACGAGCAGTACTTC.

J is TRBJ1-1 and V is TRBV27; TRBD1 might be the D (5 bases). CDR3 length: 15 amino acids. CDR1 and CDR2 (germline): MNHEY, SMNVEV (reference sequence). The V and J ends lost 4 bases and 0 bases respectively, with 12 bases between them. CDR3 in amino acids: CASSSRGRMNTEAFF. Written as DNA, the CDR3 is TGTGCCAGCAGTTCCCGGGGACGGATGAACACTGAAGCTTTCTTT.

This clone was detected once. This chain uses TRBV14 with TRBJ2-1; D may be TRBD1 or TRBD2 (5 bases each). Germline assignment: CDR1 SGHDN and CDR2 FVKESK. The V end was cut by 3 bases, the J end by 8 bases, with 8 bases between. This CDR3 spans 12 amino acids. The CDR3 here is CASSQQGHEQFF. The CDR3 DNA reads TGTGCCAGCAGCCAGCAGGGACATGAGCAGTTCTTC.

The chain is built from TRBV19 and TRBJ2-3; D is unclear. This CDR3 is 11 amino acids long. V was clipped by 6 bases and J by 2 bases, with 3 bases between them. CDR1 is LNHDA and CDR2 is SQIVND in the germline V gene (reference sequence). The CDR3 DNA sequence: TGTGCCAGTAGCAACACAGATACGCAGTATTTT. The encoded protein is CASSNTDTQYF.

The genes are TRBV7-9 and TRBJ1-4; no clear D gene. Per the germline V gene, CDR1 is SEHNR and CDR2 is FQNEAQ (reference sequence). The V end lost 3 bases, the J end lost 4 bases, and 15 bases lay between the germline ends. The CDR3 extends over 16 amino acids. The CDR3 sequence: CASSLNSGPRNEKLFF. CDR3 nucleotide sequence: TGTGCCAGCAGCTTGAACTCCGGGCCCCGTAATGAAAAACTGTTTTTT.

The V and J genes are TRBV10-3 and TRBJ2-5; 9 nucleotides line up with TRBD2. The V segment lost 2 bases and the J segment 2 bases; nucleotides outside the gene matches: 3. Germline V gene sequence: CDR1 ENHRY, CDR2 SYGVKD. This CDR3 has 15 residues. The chain's CDR3 is CAISEGGGAQETQYF. The CDR3 nucleotides read TGTGCCATCAGTGAGGGCGGGGGGGCTCAAGAGACCCAGTACTTC.

The chain couples TRBV29-1 to TRBJ2-1; D uncertain. V gave up 4 bases and J gave up 8 bases, with 9 bases separating them. Germline lookup yields CDR1 SQVTM and CDR2 ANQGSEA. This CDR3 has 11 amino acids. The CDR3 loop is CSVGLWDEQFF. Written as DNA, the CDR3 is TGCAGCGTTGGACTGTGGGATGAGCAGTTCTTC.